The rows below give T cell receptor beta chains drawn from one sample of a study of T cell changes during pregnancy in multiple sclerosis. This table comes from immunoSEQ multiplex PCR, and its TCRdb copy is limited to in-frame clones, with some not included. The sample yields about 92,000 clones, more than 85% seen once. The sequences come from peripheral blood, collected in the first trimester of pregnancy. The receptors were sampled from a female donor with multiple sclerosis, enrolled in a pregnancy study. Each CDR3 is given with its conserved first and last residue. A D gene is named only where the DNA matches it firmly. The listing skips clone size in some rows; elsewhere it reads once, few, many or a size class.

v_call: TRBV5-6
clone_size: once
d_call: -
j_call: TRBJ1-5
cdr3_nt: TGTGCCAGCAGTAATGGGGGCAGGCATCAGCCCCAGCATTTT
cdr3_aa: CASSNGGRHQPQHF

v_call: TRBV25-1
clone_size: -
d_call: -
j_call: TRBJ2-1
cdr3_nt: TGTGCCAGCAGTCGGCAGGTAGCCTACAATGAGCAGTTCTTC
cdr3_aa: CASSRQVAYNEQFF

v_call: TRBV29-1
clone_size: -
d_call: -
j_call: TRBJ1-4
cdr3_nt: TGCAGCGCCTTGGGAGGGGATGAAAAACTGTTTTTT
cdr3_aa: CSALGGDEKLFF

v_call: TRBV7-2
clone_size: -
d_call: TRBD1
j_call: TRBJ2-7
cdr3_nt: TGTGCCAGCAGCAGGGGACAGGGGACCTACGAGCAGTACTTC
cdr3_aa: CASSRGQGTYEQYF

v_call: TRBV27
clone_size: few
d_call: -
j_call: TRBJ1-2
cdr3_nt: TGTGCCAGCAGTTCAGGACAAAATCCTCGGTATGGCTACACCTTC
cdr3_aa: CASSSGQNPRYGYTF

v_call: TRBV5-4
clone_size: -
d_call: TRBD1
j_call: TRBJ1-2
cdr3_nt: TGTGCCAGCAGAGGCATGGGCCAGGGGGCACATGGCTACACCTTC
cdr3_aa: CASRGMGQGAHGYTF

v_call: TRBV10-3
clone_size: -
d_call: TRBD1
j_call: TRBJ1-2
cdr3_nt: TGTGCCATCACGTCCGGGACAGGGGGGAACTATGGCTACACCTTC
cdr3_aa: CAITSGTGGNYGYTF

v_call: TRBV5-4
clone_size: -
d_call: TRBD2
j_call: TRBJ2-1
cdr3_nt: TGTGCCAGCAGCTTGGTAGGACTAGCGGGAGCAAATGAGCAGTTCTTC
cdr3_aa: CASSLVGLAGANEQFF

v_call: TRBV29-1
clone_size: few
d_call: -
j_call: TRBJ1-1
cdr3_nt: TGCAGCGGAGAGTACAACACTGAAGCTTTCTTT
cdr3_aa: CSGEYNTEAFF

v_call: TRBV7-2
clone_size: -
d_call: -
j_call: TRBJ2-2
cdr3_nt: TGTGCCAGCACCAGCCACGGGGTCGGGGAGCTGTTTTTT
cdr3_aa: CASTSHGVGELFF

v_call: TRBV19
clone_size: -
d_call: TRBD2
j_call: TRBJ2-1
cdr3_nt: TGTGCCAGTAGCGCTAGCGGGAGTCTCAATGAGCAGTTCTTC
cdr3_aa: CASSASGSLNEQFF

v_call: TRBV28
clone_size: once
d_call: TRBD1
j_call: TRBJ1-2
cdr3_nt: TGTGCCAGCAGTTCTTGGACAGGGCGGGGCTATGGCTACACCTTC
cdr3_aa: CASSSWTGRGYGYTF

v_call: TRBV7-6
clone_size: -
d_call: -
j_call: TRBJ2-7
cdr3_nt: TGTGCCAGCAGCTTAGGGCGGAGTTACGAGCAGTACTTC
cdr3_aa: CASSLGRSYEQYF

v_call: TRBV30
clone_size: -
d_call: TRBD2
j_call: TRBJ2-2
cdr3_nt: TGTGCCTGGGGCCTAGGCGGGGGGCTGTTTTTT
cdr3_aa: CAWGLGGGLFF

v_call: TRBV9
clone_size: -
d_call: -
j_call: TRBJ2-1
cdr3_nt: TGTGCCAGCAGCTATTCGTCCCCTACTAGCTACAATGAGCAGTTCTTC
cdr3_aa: CASSYSSPTSYNEQFF

v_call: TRBV10-2
clone_size: -
d_call: TRBD2
j_call: TRBJ2-3
cdr3_nt: TGCGCCAGCAGTGAGTCGAGGTTAGCGGGTGCCTCGCTCGGGGATACGCAGTATTTT
cdr3_aa: CASSESRLAGASLGDTQYF

v_call: TRBV9
clone_size: -
d_call: -
j_call: TRBJ1-3
cdr3_nt: TGTGCCAGCAGCACAGAGGTAAGGGGCTCTGGAAACACCATATATTTT
cdr3_aa: CASSTEVRGSGNTIYF

v_call: TRBV15
clone_size: -
d_call: -
j_call: TRBJ2-7
cdr3_nt: TGTGCCACCAGCAGGGACTACGGGAGTTTGGTAGACGAGCAGTACTTC
cdr3_aa: CATSRDYGSLVDEQYF

v_call: TRBV5-1
clone_size: -
d_call: -
j_call: TRBJ1-1
cdr3_nt: TGCGCCAGCAGCTTGGAGGCGGTGAACACTGAAGCTTTCTTT
cdr3_aa: CASSLEAVNTEAFF

v_call: TRBV12-5
clone_size: -
d_call: TRBD1
j_call: TRBJ2-2
cdr3_nt: TGTGCTAGTGGTTTGGTAGCCCGGACCGGGACAGGGGGAATCGGGGAGCTGTTTTTT
cdr3_aa: CASGLVARTGTGGIGELFF

v_call: TRBV6-1
clone_size: once
d_call: TRBD1
j_call: TRBJ2-4
cdr3_nt: TGTGCCAGCAGTGTGAACCCGACAGGGGTCCCCATGAACATTCAGTACTTC
cdr3_aa: CASSVNPTGVPMNIQYF

v_call: TRBV25-1
clone_size: -
d_call: TRBD1
j_call: TRBJ1-2
cdr3_nt: TGTGCCAGCAGTGAGCGGACAGGGCCCGGGGGGTACTATGGCTACACCTTC
cdr3_aa: CASSERTGPGGYYGYTF

v_call: TRBV5-1
clone_size: -
d_call: TRBD1
j_call: TRBJ1-4
cdr3_nt: TGCGCCAGCCAGGGGGGTGACAATGAAAAACTGTTTTTT
cdr3_aa: CASQGGDNEKLFF

v_call: TRBV6-5
clone_size: -
d_call: -
j_call: TRBJ1-2
cdr3_nt: TGTGCCAGCCTACAAGGGGCTGGCTATGGCTACACCTTC
cdr3_aa: CASLQGAGYGYTF

v_call: TRBV9
clone_size: -
d_call: TRBD2
j_call: TRBJ2-1
cdr3_nt: TGTGCCAGCAGCGATGGGAGCGGGAAGGGTTACAATGAGCAGTTCTTC
cdr3_aa: CASSDGSGKGYNEQFF

v_call: TRBV7-3
clone_size: -
d_call: TRBD2
j_call: TRBJ2-1
cdr3_nt: TGTGCCAGCAGCTCTAGCGGGATGGTTGGGAATGAGCAGTTCTTC
cdr3_aa: CASSSSGMVGNEQFF

v_call: TRBV19
clone_size: few
d_call: -
j_call: TRBJ2-1
cdr3_nt: TGTGCCAGTAGTATGGGGGCGGGCAATGAGCAGTTCTTC
cdr3_aa: CASSMGAGNEQFF

v_call: TRBV5-1
clone_size: -
d_call: TRBD1
j_call: TRBJ2-7
cdr3_nt: TGCGCCAGCTCTATCCGGACAGGGTACTACGAGCAGTACTTC
cdr3_aa: CASSIRTGYYEQYF

v_call: TRBV19
clone_size: -
d_call: -
j_call: TRBJ1-1
cdr3_nt: TGTGCCAGTAGTATAGATCGGGCGGGAAACACTGAAGCTTTCTTT
cdr3_aa: CASSIDRAGNTEAFF

v_call: TRBV7-9
clone_size: -
d_call: TRBD1
j_call: TRBJ1-2
cdr3_nt: TGTGCCAGCAGCTGGGACAGAGGTTCTAACTATGGCTACACCTTC
cdr3_aa: CASSWDRGSNYGYTF

v_call: TRBV5-1
clone_size: once
d_call: -
j_call: TRBJ2-5
cdr3_nt: TGCGCCAGCAGCTTGGGGCAGGGAAGCCAAGAGACCCAGTACTTC
cdr3_aa: CASSLGQGSQETQYF

v_call: TRBV6-4
clone_size: -
d_call: -
j_call: TRBJ1-1
cdr3_nt: TGTGCCAGCAGTGACAGGGGGAACACTGAAGCTTTCTTT
cdr3_aa: CASSDRGNTEAFF